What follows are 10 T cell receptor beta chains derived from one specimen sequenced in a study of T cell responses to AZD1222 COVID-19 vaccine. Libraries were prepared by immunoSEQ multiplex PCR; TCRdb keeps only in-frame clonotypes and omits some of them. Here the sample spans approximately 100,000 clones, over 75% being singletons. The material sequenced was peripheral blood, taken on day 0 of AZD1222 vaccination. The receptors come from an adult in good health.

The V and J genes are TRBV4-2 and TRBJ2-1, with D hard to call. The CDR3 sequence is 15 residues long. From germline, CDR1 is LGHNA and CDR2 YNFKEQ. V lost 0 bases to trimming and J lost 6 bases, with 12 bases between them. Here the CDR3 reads CASSQELELINEQFF. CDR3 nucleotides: TGTGCCAGCAGCCAAGAATTGGAGCTTATCAATGAGCAGTTCTTC.

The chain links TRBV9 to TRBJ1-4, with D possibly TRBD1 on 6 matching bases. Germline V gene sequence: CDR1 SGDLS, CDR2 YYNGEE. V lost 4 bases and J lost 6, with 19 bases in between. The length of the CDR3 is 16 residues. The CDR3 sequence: CASSSRPRGSDEKLFF. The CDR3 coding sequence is TGTGCCAGCAGCTCTAGACCCAGGGGTAGCGATGAAAAACTGTTTTTT. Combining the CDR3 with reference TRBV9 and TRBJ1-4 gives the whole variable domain DSGVTQTPKHLITATGQRVTLRCSPRSGDLSVYWYQQSLDQGLQFLIQYYNGEERAKGNILERFSAQQFPDLHSELNLSSLELGDSALYFCASSSRPRGSDEKLFFGSGTQLSVL.

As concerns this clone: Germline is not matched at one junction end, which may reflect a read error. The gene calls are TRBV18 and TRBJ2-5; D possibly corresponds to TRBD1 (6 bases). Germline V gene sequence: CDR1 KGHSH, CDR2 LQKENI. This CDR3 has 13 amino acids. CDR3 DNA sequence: TGTGCCAGCTCGCCACAGGGATCAGAGACCCAGTACTTC. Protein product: CASSPQGSETQYF.

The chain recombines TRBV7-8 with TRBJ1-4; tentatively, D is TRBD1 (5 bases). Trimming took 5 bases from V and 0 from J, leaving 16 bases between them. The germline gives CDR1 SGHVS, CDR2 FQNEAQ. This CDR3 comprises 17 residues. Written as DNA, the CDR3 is TGTGCCAGCAGCCCCTCCCGACAGAGAGCAACTAATGAAAAACTGTTTTTT. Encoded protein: CASSPSRQRATNEKLFF.

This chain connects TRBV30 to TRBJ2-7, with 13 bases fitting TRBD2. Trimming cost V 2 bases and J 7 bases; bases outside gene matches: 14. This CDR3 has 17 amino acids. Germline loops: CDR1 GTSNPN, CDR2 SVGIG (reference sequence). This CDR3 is CAWSRGRTSGSRGEQYF. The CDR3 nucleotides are TGTGCCTGGAGTCGGGGGAGGACTAGCGGGAGTAGGGGAGAGCAGTACTTC. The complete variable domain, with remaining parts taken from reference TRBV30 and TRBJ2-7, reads SQTIHQWPATLVQPVGSPLSLECTVEGTSNPNLYWYRQAAGRGLQLLFYSVGIGQISSEVPQNLSASRPQDRQFILSSKKLLLSDSGFYLCAWSRGRTSGSRGEQYFGPGTRLTVT.

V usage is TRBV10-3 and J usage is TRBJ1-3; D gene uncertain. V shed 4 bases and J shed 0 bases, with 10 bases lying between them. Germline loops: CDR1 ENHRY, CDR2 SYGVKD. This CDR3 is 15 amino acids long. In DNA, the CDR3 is TGTGCCATCAGTGGCGTTTGGGGCTCTGGAAACACCATATATTTT. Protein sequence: CAISGVWGSGNTIYF.

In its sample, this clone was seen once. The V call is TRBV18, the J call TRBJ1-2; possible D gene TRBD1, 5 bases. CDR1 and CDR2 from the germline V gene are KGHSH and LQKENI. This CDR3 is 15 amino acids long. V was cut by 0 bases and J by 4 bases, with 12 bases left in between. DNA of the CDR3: TGTGCCAGCTCACCACCGAGGAACAGGCTCTATGGCTACACCTTC. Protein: CASSPPRNRLYGYTF.

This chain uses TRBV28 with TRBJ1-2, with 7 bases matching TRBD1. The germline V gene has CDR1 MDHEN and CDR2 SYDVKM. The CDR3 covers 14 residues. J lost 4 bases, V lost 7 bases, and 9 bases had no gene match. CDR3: CASIRGGTAYGYTF. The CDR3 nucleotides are TGTGCCAGCATTAGGGGGGGGACAGCCTATGGCTACACCTTC.

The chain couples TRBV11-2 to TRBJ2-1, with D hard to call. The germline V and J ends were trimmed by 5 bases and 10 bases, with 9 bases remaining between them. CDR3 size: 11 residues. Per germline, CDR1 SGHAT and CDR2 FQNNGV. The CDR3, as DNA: TGTGCCAGCAGCCTGATGCAGGAGCAGTTCTTC. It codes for CASSLMQEQFF.

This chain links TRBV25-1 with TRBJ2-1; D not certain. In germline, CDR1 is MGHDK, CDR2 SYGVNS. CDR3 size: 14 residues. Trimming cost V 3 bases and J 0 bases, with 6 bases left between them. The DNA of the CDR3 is TGTGCCAGCAGTGACACGAACTCCTACAATGAGCAGTTCTTC. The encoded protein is CASSDTNSYNEQFF.